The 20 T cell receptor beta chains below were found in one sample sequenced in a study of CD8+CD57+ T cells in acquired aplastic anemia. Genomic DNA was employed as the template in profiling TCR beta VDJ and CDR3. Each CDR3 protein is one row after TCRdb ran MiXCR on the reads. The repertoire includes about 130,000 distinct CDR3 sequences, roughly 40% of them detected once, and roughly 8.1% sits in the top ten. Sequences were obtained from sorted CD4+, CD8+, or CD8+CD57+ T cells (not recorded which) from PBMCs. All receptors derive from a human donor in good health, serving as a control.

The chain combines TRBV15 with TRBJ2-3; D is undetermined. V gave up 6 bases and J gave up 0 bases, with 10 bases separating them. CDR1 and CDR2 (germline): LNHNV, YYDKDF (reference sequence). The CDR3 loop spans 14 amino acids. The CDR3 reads CATRKLGSTDTQYF. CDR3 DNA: TGTGCCACCAGGAAACTCGGGAGCACAGATACGCAGTATTTT. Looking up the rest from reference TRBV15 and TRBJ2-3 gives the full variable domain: DAMVIQNPRYQVTQFGKPVTLSCSQTLNHNVMYWYQQKSSQAPKLLFHYYDKDFNNEADTPDNFQSRRPNTSFCFLDIRSPGLGDTAMYLCATRKLGSTDTQYFGPGTRLTVL.

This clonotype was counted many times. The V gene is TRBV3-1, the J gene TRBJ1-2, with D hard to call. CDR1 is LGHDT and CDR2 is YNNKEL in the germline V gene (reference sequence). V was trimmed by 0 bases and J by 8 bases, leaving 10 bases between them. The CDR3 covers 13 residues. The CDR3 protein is CASSQEAERGYTF. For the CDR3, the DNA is TGTGCCAGCAGCCAAGAGGCAGAAAGAGGCTACACCTTC.

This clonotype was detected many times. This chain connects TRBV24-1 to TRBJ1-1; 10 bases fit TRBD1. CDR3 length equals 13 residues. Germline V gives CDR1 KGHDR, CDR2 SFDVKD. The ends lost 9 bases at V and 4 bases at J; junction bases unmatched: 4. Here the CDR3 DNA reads TGTGCCACCCGAGGACAGGGGGTCACTGAAGCTTTCTTT. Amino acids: CATRGQGVTEAFF.

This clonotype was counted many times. The CDR3 region is CSASGSSASGRRVETQYF. In nucleotides, the CDR3 is TGCAGTGCTAGTGGATCCTCGGCTAGCGGGAGGAGGGTGGAGACCCAGTACTTC. The rearrangement joins TRBV20-1 to TRBJ2-5; 11 bases map to TRBD2. Germline CDR1 and CDR2: DFQATT and SNEGSKA (reference sequence). After removal of 3 bases from V and 5 bases from J, the junction contained 17 bases not matched to a gene. The CDR3 totals 18 residues.

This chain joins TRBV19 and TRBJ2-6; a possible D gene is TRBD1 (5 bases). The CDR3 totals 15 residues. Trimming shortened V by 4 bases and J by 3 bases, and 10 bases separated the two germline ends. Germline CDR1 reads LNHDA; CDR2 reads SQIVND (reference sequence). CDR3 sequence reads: CASSRDSVGANVLTF. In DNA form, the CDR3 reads TGTGCCAGTAGTAGAGACAGCGTTGGGGCCAACGTCCTGACTTTC.

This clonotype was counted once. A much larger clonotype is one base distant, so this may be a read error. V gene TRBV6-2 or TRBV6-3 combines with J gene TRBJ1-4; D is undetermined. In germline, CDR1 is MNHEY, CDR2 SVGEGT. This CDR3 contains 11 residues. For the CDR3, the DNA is TGTGCCGGCAGTAACAGTGAAAAACTGTTTTTT. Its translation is CAGSNSEKLFF.

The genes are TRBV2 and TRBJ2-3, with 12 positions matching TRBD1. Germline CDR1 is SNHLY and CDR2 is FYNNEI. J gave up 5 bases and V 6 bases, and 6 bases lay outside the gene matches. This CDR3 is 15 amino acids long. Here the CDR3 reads CASSPGTGGVDTQYF. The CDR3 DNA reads TGTGCCAGCAGCCCCGGGACAGGGGGCGTAGATACGCAGTATTTT.

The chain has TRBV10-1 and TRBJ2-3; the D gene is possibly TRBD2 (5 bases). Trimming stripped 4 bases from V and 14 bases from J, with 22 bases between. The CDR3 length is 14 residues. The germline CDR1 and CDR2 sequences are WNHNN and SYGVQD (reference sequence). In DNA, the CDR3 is TGCGCCAGCAGTGGGACTCAAACCAAAGATACGGGGTATTTT. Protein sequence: CASSGTQTKDTGYF.

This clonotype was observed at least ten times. CDR3 region: CASSWTTDVGPEKLFF. CDR3 DNA sequence: TGCGCCAGCAGCTGGACCACGGACGTGGGGCCCGAAAAACTGTTTTTT. V and J are TRBV5-1 and TRBJ1-4, with D possibly matching TRBD1 (5 bases). V lost 3 bases, J lost 8 bases, and 20 bases lay in between. Germline-derived CDR1 and CDR2 are SGHRS and YFSETQ. There are 16 residues in the CDR3.

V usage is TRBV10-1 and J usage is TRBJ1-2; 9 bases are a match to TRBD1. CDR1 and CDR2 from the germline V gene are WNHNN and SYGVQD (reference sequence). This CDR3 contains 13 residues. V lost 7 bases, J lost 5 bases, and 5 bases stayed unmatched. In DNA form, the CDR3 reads TGCGCCAGCACTGTGACAGGGGGATATGGCTACACCTTC. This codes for CASTVTGGYGYTF.

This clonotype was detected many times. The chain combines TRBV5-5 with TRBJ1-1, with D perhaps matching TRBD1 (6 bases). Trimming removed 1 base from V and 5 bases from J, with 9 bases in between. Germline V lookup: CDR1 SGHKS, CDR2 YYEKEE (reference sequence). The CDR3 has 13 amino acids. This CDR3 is CASSLTGKTEAFF. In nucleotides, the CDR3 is TGTGCCAGCAGCTTGACAGGGAAGACTGAAGCTTTCTTT.

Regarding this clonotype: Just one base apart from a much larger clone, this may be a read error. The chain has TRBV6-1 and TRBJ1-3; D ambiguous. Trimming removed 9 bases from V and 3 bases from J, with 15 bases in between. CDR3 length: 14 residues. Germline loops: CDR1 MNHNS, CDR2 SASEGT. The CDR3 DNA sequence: TGTGCCAGTCCTAGTGGAGCGAATGGAAACACCATATATTTT. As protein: CASPSGANGNTIYF.

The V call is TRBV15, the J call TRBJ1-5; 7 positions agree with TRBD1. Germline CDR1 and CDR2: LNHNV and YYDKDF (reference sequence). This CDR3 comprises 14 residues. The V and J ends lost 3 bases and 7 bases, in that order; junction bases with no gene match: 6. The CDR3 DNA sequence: TGTGCCACCAGCAGGGAGGGGGCCTGGCAGCCCCAGCATTTT. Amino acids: CATSREGAWQPQHF.

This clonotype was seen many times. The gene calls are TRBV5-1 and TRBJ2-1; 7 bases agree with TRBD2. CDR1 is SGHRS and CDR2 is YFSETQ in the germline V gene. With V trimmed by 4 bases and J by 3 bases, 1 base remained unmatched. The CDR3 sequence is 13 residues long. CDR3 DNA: TGCGCCAGCAGCCGGACTAGCTACAATGAGCAGTTCTTC. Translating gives CASSRTSYNEQFF. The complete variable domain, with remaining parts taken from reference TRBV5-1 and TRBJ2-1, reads KAGVTQTPRYLIKTRGQQVTLSCSPISGHRSVSWYQQTPGQGLQFLFEYFSETQRNKGNFPGRFSGRQFSNSRSEMNVSTLELGDSALYLCASSRTSYNEQFFGPGTRLTVL.

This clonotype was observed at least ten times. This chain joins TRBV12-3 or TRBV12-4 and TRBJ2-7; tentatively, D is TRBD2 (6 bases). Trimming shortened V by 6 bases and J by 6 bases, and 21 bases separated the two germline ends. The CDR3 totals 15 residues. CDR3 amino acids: CASSQLAEGLGEQYF. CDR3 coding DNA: TGTGCCAGCAGCCAGTTAGCGGAGGGACTCGGCGAGCAGTACTTC.

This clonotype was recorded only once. CDR3 sequence (DNA): TGTGCCAGCTCACCACGGGGGGGACGGATTACGGATGAGCAGTTCTTC. Its protein is CASSPRGGRITDEQFF. V and J are TRBV18 and TRBJ2-1, with 7 bases identical to TRBD2. Per the germline V gene, CDR1 is KGHSH and CDR2 is LQKENI. V lost 1 base, J lost 8 bases, and 11 bases stayed unmatched. This CDR3 region has 16 residues. The full variable domain, its missing parts supplied by reference TRBV18 and TRBJ2-1, is NAGVMQNPRHLVRRRGQEARLRCSPMKGHSHVYWYRQLPEEGLKFMVYLQKENIIDESGMPKERFSAEFPKEGPSILRIQQVVRGDSAAYFCASSPRGGRITDEQFFGPGTRLTVL.

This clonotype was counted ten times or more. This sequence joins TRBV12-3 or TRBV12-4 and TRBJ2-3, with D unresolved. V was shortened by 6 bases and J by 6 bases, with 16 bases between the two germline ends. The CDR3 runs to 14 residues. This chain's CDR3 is CASSIIIWGDTQYF. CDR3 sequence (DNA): TGTGCCAGCAGCATTATCATCTGGGGTGATACGCAGTATTTT.

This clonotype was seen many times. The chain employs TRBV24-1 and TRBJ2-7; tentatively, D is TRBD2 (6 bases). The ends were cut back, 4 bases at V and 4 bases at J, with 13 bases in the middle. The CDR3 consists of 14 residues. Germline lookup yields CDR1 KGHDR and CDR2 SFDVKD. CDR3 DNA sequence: TGTGCCACCAGTGAGGGGGGTCATTCGTACGAGCAGTACTTC. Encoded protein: CATSEGGHSYEQYF.

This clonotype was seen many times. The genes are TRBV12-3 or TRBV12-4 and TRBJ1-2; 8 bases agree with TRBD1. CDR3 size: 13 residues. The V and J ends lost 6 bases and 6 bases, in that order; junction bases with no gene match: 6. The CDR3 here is CASSQPRGHGYTF. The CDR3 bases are TGTGCCAGCAGCCAACCCAGGGGGCATGGCTACACCTTC.

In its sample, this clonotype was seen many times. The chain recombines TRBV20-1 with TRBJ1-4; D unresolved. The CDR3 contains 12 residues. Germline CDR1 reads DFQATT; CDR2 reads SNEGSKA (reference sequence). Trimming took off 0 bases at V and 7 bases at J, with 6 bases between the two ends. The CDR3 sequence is CSARDQSEKLFF. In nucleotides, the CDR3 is TGCAGTGCTAGAGATCAGTCTGAAAAACTGTTTTTT.